The 13 T cell receptor beta chains below were found in one sample sequenced in a study of T cell repertoires in cytomegalovirus infection (dated by TCRdb to the late 2010s). Sequencing took place on an Illumina HiSeq 1500. The raw public data were reprocessed by TCRdb itself: fastp quality trimming at Q25, MiXCR clonotype calling, in-frame beta chains only. Records with the same CDR3 protein are collapsed into one entry carrying the most frequent genes and DNA. The sample yields 680,000 or so distinct CDR3 sequences; 30% to 35% were counted once. The top ten constitute about 20% of the sample. For these TCRs, the target antigens are not known. Sample treatment or condition, as interpreted from the label and publication: in vitro stimulation with specific CMV peptide epitopes to enrich CMV-specific T cells. The specimen comprised cultured PBMCs, sampled from culture after CMV antigen stimulation. The receptors derive from a human donor in good health (CMV status not recorded). Some clones in this sample may be carry-over from other donors' samples.

The chain has TRBV7-9 and TRBJ1-2; TRBD1 aligns across 8 bases. The CDR3 extends over 13 amino acids. Trimming took 5 bases from V and 9 from J; bases not matched to a gene: 8. Germline values: CDR1 SEHNR, CDR2 FQNEAQ (reference sequence). CDR3 sequence (DNA): TGTGCCAGCAGCAACGACAGGGGTATCAGCTACACCTTC. It yields the protein CASSNDRGISYTF.

Only a few counts were recorded for this clonotype. The genes are TRBV19 and TRBJ2-7, with 11 nucleotides matching TRBD1. The CDR3 sequence is 15 residues long. Germline CDR1 is LNHDA and CDR2 is SQIVND (reference sequence). The junction had 5 bases not matched to a gene; V was cut back by 1 base and J by 6 bases. The CDR3 here is CASSIGTGGIGEQYF. In DNA form, the CDR3 reads TGTGCCAGTAGTATAGGGACAGGGGGCATCGGCGAGCAGTACTTC.

This clonotype showed up many times. Here the CDR3 reads CASTAEGGYNEQFF. CDR3 coding DNA: TGTGCCAGCACCGCGGAGGGGGGCTACAATGAGCAGTTCTTC. The gene calls are TRBV7-8 and TRBJ2-1; TRBD1 or TRBD2 may be the D gene (6 bases each). There are 14 residues in the CDR3. V lost 7 bases and J 3 bases, leaving 13 bases between the germline ends. The germline V gene encodes CDR1 SGHVS and CDR2 FQNEAQ.

This clonotype was seen once. The chain recombines TRBV2 with TRBJ1-4; 9 bases match TRBD1. CDR1 is SNHLY and CDR2 is FYNNEI in the germline V gene. CDR3 length: 15 amino acids. The junction had 12 bases not matched to a gene; V was cut back by 6 bases and J by 10 bases. The CDR3 nucleotides are TGTGCCAGCAGCCGGGACAGGGCCCAGGGGGGAAAACTGTTTTTT. Translated: CASSRDRAQGGKLFF.

The CDR3 bases are TGTGCCATCAGGCCGCTGACAGCAATGAACACTGAAGCTTTCTTT. Translated: CAIRPLTAMNTEAFF. The chain links TRBV10-3 to TRBJ1-1, with D maybe TRBD1 (5 bases). V lost 6 bases and J lost 0, with 14 bases in between. Germline V CDR1 and CDR2: ENHRY, SYGVKD. The CDR3 runs to 15 residues.

The V call is TRBV6-5, the J call TRBJ2-2, with 10 nucleotides matching TRBD1. CDR1 is MNHEY, CDR2 SVGAGI, per germline. V lost 6 bases to trimming and J lost 5 bases; unmatched junction nucleotides: 6. This CDR3 has 15 residues. CDR3 coding DNA: TGTGCCAGCAGGCCCGACAGGGGGCGAACCGGGGAGCTGTTTTTT. This translates into CASRPDRGRTGELFF.

The chain employs TRBV7-6 and TRBJ2-1; 7 nucleotides align to TRBD2. CDR3 length equals 15 residues. Germline V gene sequence: CDR1 SGHVS, CDR2 FNYEAQ. V was clipped by 0 bases and J by 7 bases; unmatched bases: 6. Written as DNA, the CDR3 is TGTGCCAGCAGCTTAGCGGGAGGGCCGTGGAATGAGCAGTTCTTC. Residues: CASSLAGGPWNEQFF.

The sample holds many counts of this clonotype. V usage is TRBV7-2 and J usage is TRBJ1-2; D might be TRBD1 (5 bases). CDR1 is SGHTA, CDR2 FQGNSA, per germline. The ends were cut back, 5 bases at V and 2 bases at J, with 12 bases in the middle. This CDR3 contains 14 residues. The CDR3 sequence is CASSTGTGNYGYTF. The CDR3 region has the DNA TGTGCCAGCAGCACGGGGACCGGGAACTATGGCTACACCTTC.

This clonotype occurred many times. The chain uses TRBV4-1 and TRBJ2-2; no reliable D call. The CDR3 is 15 amino acids. V was clipped by 3 bases and J by 0 bases, with 8 bases between them. Germline V gene data show CDR1 as MGHRA and CDR2 as YSYEKL. CDR3 loop: CASSHGRTNTGELFF. The CDR3 DNA sequence: TGCGCCAGCAGCCACGGACGGACGAACACCGGGGAGCTGTTTTTT.

This clonotype was counted between two and nine times. Here the CDR3 DNA reads TGCGCCAGCAGCTTTACAGGGGGCGATTCACCCCTCCACTTT. Amino acid sequence: CASSFTGGDSPLHF. V and J are TRBV4-1 and TRBJ1-6; 9 bases are shared with TRBD1. Trimming removed 5 bases from V and 8 bases from J; junction bases left unmatched: 4. The V gene's germline CDR1 is MGHRA and CDR2 YSYEKL. The CDR3 length is 14 residues.

This CDR3 is CASSFGTGSNEKLFF. The DNA for the CDR3 is TGTGCCAGCAGCTTCGGGACAGGGTCTAATGAAAAACTGTTTTTT. This chain connects TRBV7-9 to TRBJ1-4, with TRBD1 matching 9 bases. Germline CDR1 is SEHNR and CDR2 is FQNEAQ (reference sequence). J was trimmed by 3 bases and V by 3 bases; bases with no gene match: 2. This CDR3 is built from 15 residues.

The CDR3 loop is CASSQDRPGGSEQYF. The DNA of the CDR3 is TGTGCCAGCAGCCAAGATAGACCCGGGGGCTCCGAGCAGTACTTC. This sequence joins TRBV3-1 and TRBJ2-7; D may match TRBD1 or TRBD2 (6 bases each). This CDR3 comprises 15 residues. CDR1 and CDR2 (germline): LGHDT, YNNKEL (reference sequence). Trimming cost V 0 bases and J 6 bases, with 15 bases left between them.

This clonotype was seen only a few times. J is TRBJ1-6 and V is TRBV6-2 or TRBV6-3; weak D call: TRBD1 (6 bases). V lost 5 bases to trimming and J lost 1 base, with 9 bases between them. The CDR3 covers 15 residues. Germline V CDR1 and CDR2: MNHEY, SVGEGT. The CDR3 bases are TGTGCCAGCAGTGTACAGGGTTCCTATAATTCACCCCTCCACTTT. This encodes CASSVQGSYNSPLHF.